One sample yielded the 13 T cell receptor beta chains listed below, sequenced in a study of blood T cell repertoires in COVID-19. TCRdb keeps only in-frame clones here, not all; method: immunoSEQ multiplex PCR. Among 200,000 to 300,000 clones listed, about 82% were seen once. The sequenced material came from PBMCs or T cells enriched from blood (not recorded which). The receptors derive from a woman in her fifties or sixties who had recovered from COVID-19.

This clone has a single count. The genes are TRBV4-1 and TRBJ2-7; 11 bases agree with TRBD1. This CDR3 contains 15 residues. The junction had 6 bases not matched to a gene; V was cut back by 4 bases and J by 4 bases. The germline V gene encodes CDR1 MGHRA and CDR2 YSYEKL. CDR3 coding DNA: TGCGCCAGCAGCCCCGGGACAGGGGGGAGGTACGAGCAGTACTTC. Its translation is CASSPGTGGRYEQYF.

The chain is built from TRBV7-2 and TRBJ2-7; tentatively, D is TRBD2 (6 bases). Looked up from germline, CDR1 is SGHTA and CDR2 is FQGNSA. V was cut by 5 bases and J by 3 bases, with 17 bases left in between. This CDR3 has 15 amino acids. CDR3 sequence: CASSAGRQTIYEQYF. CDR3 nucleotides: TGTGCCAGCAGCGCGGGACGGCAGACTATCTACGAGCAGTACTTC. Supplemented by reference TRBV7-2 and TRBJ2-7, the full variable domain reads GAGVSQSPSNKVTEKGKDVELRCDPISGHTALYWYRQSLGQGLEFLIYFQGNSAPDKSGLPSDRFSAERTGGSVSTLTIQRTQQEDSAVYLCASSAGRQTIYEQYFGPGTRLTVT.

This sequence joins TRBV5-1 and TRBJ2-3, with 12 nucleotides matching TRBD2. Germline V CDR1 and CDR2: SGHRS, YFSETQ. V dropped 4 bases and J dropped 2; count of bases not matched to a gene: 14. The length of the CDR3 is 19 residues. The CDR3 DNA is TGCGCCAGCAGCGGACGACTAGCGGGGGCCCTATCCCTCACAGATACGCAGTATTTT. Translated, it gives CASSGRLAGALSLTDTQYF. The full variable domain, in which reference TRBV5-1 and TRBJ2-3 provide the parts outside the CDR3, is KAGVTQTPRYLIKTRGQQVTLSCSPISGHRSVSWYQQTPGQGLQFLFEYFSETQRNKGNFPGRFSGRQFSNSRSEMNVSTLELGDSALYLCASSGRLAGALSLTDTQYFGPGTRLTVL.

The genes are TRBV7-9 and TRBJ1-1; no definite D call. Germline V gene data show CDR1 as SEHNR and CDR2 as FQNEAQ (reference sequence). V gave up 2 bases and J gave up 6 bases, with 16 bases separating them. This CDR3 has 15 amino acids. The CDR3 region has the DNA TGTGCCAGCAGCTTAAGCGCGGGGAACGGCGCTGAAGCTTTCTTT. Protein: CASSLSAGNGAEAFF.

The V call is TRBV6-1, the J call TRBJ2-7; 9 nucleotides align to TRBD1. In germline, CDR1 is MNHNS, CDR2 SASEGT. V lost 2 bases to trimming and J lost 7 bases; unmatched junction nucleotides: 9. This CDR3 spans 15 amino acids. Written as DNA, the CDR3 is TGTGCCAGCAGTGAACTGCGAGGACAGGGGACAGAGCAGTACTTC. Translation: CASSELRGQGTEQYF.

The V gene is TRBV5-4, the J gene TRBJ2-5, with a tentative D call TRBD1 (6 bases). Germline lookup yields CDR1 SGHNT and CDR2 YYREEE (reference sequence). Trimming shortened V by 3 bases and J by 5 bases, and 14 bases separated the two germline ends. The CDR3 consists of 14 residues. The CDR3 reads CASSYPTGIETQYF. The CDR3 bases are TGTGCCAGCAGCTATCCAACAGGGATCGAGACCCAGTACTTC.

The genes are TRBV2 and TRBJ2-5; D perhaps matches TRBD2 (6 bases). The V gene lost 7 bases and the J gene lost 2 bases, with 17 bases spanning the gap. Germline assignment: CDR1 SNHLY and CDR2 FYNNEI. The CDR3 runs to 15 residues. CDR3 residues: CASTYNNGRQETQYF. The CDR3 DNA sequence: TGTGCCAGCACCTACAACAATGGGAGGCAAGAGACCCAGTACTTC.

This rearrangement joins TRBV6-5 to TRBJ1-6; the D gene is possibly TRBD1 (5 bases). V dropped 8 bases and J dropped 6 bases, with 11 bases sitting between them. This CDR3 has 13 amino acids. Germline V gene sequence: CDR1 MNHEY, CDR2 SVGAGI. The CDR3 DNA reads TGTGCCAGCCGAAGGGACTTTAATTCACCCCTCCACTTT. It codes for CASRRDFNSPLHF.

The rearrangement links TRBV4-1 to TRBJ2-7; the match to TRBD1 covers 10 bases. Losses at the gene ends were 3 bases for V and 6 bases for J; bases not matched to a gene: 11. The CDR3 has 16 amino acids. Per germline, CDR1 MGHRA and CDR2 YSYEKL. The CDR3: CASSQINDRGRGEQYF. In nucleotides, the CDR3 is TGCGCCAGCAGCCAGATAAACGACAGGGGGCGCGGCGAGCAGTACTTC.

The CDR3 protein is CASSRTGGYGYTF. The CDR3 coding sequence is TGTGCCAGCAGTCGGACAGGGGGCTATGGCTACACCTTC. The chain carries TRBV6-5 and TRBJ1-2; 10 bases align to TRBD1. In germline, CDR1 is MNHEY, CDR2 SVGAGI. The CDR3 has 13 residues. V shed 5 bases, J shed 4 bases, and the junction held 1 base outside the gene matches.

The CDR3 sequence is CASSEAVPGTVSNQPQHF. The CDR3 nucleotides are TGTGCCAGCAGTGAAGCAGTACCGGGGACAGTAAGCAATCAGCCCCAGCATTTT. This chain joins TRBV6-1 and TRBJ1-5, with 7 positions matching TRBD1. With 0 bases clipped from V and 1 base from J, the junction kept 9 bases outside the gene matches. The CDR3 is 18 residues long. The germline gives CDR1 MNHNS, CDR2 SASEGT.

With regard to this clone: Other DNA sequences in this specimen translate into the identical CDR3. V is TRBV5-5 and J is TRBJ1-2, with 10 bases aligning to TRBD1. Germline CDR1 and CDR2: SGHKS and YYEKEE (reference sequence). The CDR3 runs 15 residues. Losses at the gene ends were 4 bases for V and 3 bases for J; bases not matched to a gene: 6. The CDR3 reads CASSAGQGIDYGYTF. The CDR3 DNA reads TGTGCCAGCAGCGCGGGACAGGGGATCGACTATGGCTACACCTTC.

V is TRBV19 and J is TRBJ2-7, with D possibly being TRBD2 (6 bases). Germline CDR1 and CDR2: LNHDA and SQIVND (reference sequence). The CDR3 runs 16 residues. Between the trimmed V and J ends, which lost 5 bases and 3 bases, there was a span of 20 bases. In DNA, the CDR3 is TGTGCCAGTAGTTCAATCGCGGACGGAGGGTACTACGAGCAGTACTTC. This translates into CASSSIADGGYYEQYF.